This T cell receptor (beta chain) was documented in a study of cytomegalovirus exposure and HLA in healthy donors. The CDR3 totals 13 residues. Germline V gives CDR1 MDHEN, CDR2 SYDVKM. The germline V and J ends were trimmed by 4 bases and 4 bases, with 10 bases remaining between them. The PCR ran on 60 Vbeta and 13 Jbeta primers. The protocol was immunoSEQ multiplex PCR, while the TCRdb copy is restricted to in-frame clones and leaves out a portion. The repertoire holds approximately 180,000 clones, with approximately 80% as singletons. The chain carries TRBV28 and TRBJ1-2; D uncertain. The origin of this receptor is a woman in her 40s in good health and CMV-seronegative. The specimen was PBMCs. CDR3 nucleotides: TGTGCCAGCAGTTCCCCCAACACCTATGGCTACACCTTC. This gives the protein CASSSPNTYGYTF.